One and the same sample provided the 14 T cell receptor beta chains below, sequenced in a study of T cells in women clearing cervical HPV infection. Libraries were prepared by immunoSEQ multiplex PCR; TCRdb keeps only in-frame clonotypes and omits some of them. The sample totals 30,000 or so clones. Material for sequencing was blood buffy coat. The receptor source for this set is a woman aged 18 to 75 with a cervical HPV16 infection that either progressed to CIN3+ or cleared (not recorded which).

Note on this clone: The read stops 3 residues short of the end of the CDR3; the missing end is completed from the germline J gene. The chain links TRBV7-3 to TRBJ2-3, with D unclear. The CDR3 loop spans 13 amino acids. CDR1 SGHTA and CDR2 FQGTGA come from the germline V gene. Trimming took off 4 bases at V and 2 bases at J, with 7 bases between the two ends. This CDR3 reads CASSSTYTDTQYF. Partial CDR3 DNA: TGTGCCAGCAGCTCGACATACACAGATACG.

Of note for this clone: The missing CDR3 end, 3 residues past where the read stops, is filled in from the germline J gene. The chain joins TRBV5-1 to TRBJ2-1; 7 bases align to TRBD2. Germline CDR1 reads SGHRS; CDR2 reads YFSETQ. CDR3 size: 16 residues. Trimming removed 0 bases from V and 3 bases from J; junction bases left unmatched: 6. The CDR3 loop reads CASSLVSASGYNEQFF. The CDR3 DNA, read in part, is TGCGCCAGCAGCTTGGTGTCTGCTAGCGGCTACAATGAG.

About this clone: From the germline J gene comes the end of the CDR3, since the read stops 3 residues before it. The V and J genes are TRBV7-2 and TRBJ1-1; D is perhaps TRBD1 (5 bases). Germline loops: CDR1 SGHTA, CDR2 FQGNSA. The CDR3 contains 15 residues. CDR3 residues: CASSAGTSGYYEAFF. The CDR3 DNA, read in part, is TGTGCCAGCAGCGCCGGGACTAGCGGGTACTACGAG.

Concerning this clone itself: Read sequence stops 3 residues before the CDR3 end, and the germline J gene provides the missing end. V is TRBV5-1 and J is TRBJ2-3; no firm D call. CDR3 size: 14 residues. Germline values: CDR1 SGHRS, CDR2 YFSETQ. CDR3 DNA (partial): TGCGCCAGCAGCCTCATCCCGTCACAAGAGACG. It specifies CASSLIPSQET. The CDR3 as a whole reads CASSLIPSQETQYF.

Incomplete CDR3 DNA: TGTGCCAGTAGGAGAACAGGGGGGACCTACGAC. Translating gives CASRRTGGTYD. The entire CDR3 protein is CASRRTGGTYDYTF. The chain joins TRBV19 to TRBJ1-2; TRBD1 aligns across 8 bases. The read falls 3 residues short of the CDR3 end, and the missing part is taken from the germline J gene. CDR3 length equals 14 residues. The V gene's germline CDR1 is LNHDA and CDR2 SQIVND (reference sequence).

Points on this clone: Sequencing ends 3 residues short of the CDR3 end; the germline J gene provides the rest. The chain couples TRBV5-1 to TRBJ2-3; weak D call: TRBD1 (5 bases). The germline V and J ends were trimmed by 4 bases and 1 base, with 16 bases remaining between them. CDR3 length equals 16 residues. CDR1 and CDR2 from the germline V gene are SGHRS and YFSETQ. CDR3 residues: CASSPGTGRGTDTQYF. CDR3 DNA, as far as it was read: TGCGCCAGCAGCCCAGGAACAGGCCGAGGCACAGATACG.

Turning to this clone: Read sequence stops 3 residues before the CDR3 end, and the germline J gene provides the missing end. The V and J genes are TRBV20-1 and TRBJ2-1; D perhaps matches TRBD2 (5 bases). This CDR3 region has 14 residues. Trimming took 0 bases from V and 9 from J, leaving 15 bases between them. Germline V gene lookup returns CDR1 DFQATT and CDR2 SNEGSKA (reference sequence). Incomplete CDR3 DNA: TGCAGTGCTAGAGATGGGCGGACCAGCGGTGAG. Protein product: CSARDGRTSGE. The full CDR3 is CSARDGRTSGEQFF.

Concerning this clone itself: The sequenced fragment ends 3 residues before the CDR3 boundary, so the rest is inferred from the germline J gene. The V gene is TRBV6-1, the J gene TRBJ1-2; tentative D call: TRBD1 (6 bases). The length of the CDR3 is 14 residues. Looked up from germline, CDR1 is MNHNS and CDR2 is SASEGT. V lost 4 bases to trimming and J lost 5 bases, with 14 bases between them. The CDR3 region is CASSGGDTSYGYTF. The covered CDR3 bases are TGTGCCAGCAGTGGAGGGGACACCTCTTATGGC.

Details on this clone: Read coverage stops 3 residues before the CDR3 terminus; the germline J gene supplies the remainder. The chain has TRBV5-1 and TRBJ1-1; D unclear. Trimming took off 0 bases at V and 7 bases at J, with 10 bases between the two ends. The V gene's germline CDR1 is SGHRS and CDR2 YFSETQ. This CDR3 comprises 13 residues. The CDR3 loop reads CASSLEQYVEAFF. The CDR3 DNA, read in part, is TGCGCCAGCAGCTTGGAACAGTACGTTGAA.

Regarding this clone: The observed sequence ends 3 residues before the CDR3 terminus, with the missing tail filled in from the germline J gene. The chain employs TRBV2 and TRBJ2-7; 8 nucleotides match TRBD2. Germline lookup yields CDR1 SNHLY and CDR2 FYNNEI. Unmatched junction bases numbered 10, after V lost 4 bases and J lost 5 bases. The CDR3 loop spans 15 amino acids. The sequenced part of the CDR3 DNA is TGTGCCAGCAGTGGTCTAGCGGGCCTGGGGAACGAG. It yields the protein CASSGLAGLGNE. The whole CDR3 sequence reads CASSGLAGLGNEQYF.

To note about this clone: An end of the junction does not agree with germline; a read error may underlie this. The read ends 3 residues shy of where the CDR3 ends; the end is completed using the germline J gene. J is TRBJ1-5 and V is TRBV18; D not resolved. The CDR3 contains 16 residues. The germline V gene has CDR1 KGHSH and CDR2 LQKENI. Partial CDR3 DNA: TGTGTCAGCTCCCCCTCCCCCCCGGGGAACAAGCAGCCC. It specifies CVSSPSPPGNKQP. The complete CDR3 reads CVSSPSPPGNKQPQHF.

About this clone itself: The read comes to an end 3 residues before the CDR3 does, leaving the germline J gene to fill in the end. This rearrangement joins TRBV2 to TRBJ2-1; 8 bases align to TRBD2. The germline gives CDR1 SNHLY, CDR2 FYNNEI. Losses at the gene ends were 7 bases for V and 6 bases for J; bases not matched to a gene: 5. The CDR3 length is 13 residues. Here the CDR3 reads CASNPGLGNEQFF. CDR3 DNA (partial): TGTGCCAGCAACCCGGGACTAGGCAATGAG.

The CDR3 is CASSADRGGGYTF. The covered CDR3 bases are TGTGCCAGCAGCGCCGACAGGGGAGGAGGC. The rearrangement links TRBV7-2 to TRBJ1-2; 8 bases are a match to TRBD1. The read ends 3 residues early relative to the CDR3; the germline J gene fills the gap. This CDR3 has 13 amino acids. The germline V gene has CDR1 SGHTA and CDR2 FQGNSA.

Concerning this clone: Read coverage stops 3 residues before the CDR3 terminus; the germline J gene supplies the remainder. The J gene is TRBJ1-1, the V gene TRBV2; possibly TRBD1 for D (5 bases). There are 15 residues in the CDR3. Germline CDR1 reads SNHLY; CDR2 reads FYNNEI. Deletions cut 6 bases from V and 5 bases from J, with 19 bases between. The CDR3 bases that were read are TGTGCCAGCAGCGAGAACGGACATGATATGACTGAA. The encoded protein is CASSENGHDMTE. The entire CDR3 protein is CASSENGHDMTEAFF.